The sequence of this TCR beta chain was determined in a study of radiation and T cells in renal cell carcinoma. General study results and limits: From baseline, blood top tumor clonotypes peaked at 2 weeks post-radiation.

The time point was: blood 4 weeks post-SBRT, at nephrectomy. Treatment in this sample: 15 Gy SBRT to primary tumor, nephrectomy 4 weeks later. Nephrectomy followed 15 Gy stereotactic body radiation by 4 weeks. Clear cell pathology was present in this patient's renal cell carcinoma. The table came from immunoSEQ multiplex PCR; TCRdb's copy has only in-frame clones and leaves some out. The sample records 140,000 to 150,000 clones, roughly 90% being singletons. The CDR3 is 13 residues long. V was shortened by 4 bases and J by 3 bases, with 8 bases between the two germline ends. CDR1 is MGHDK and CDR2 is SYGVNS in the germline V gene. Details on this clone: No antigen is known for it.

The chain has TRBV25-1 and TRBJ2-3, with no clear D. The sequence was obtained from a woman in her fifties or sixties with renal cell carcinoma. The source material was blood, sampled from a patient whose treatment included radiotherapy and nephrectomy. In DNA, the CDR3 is TGTGCCAGCAGTGCAACAGAGACAGATACGCAGTATTTT. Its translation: CASSATETDTQYF. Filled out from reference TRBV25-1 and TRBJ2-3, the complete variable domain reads EADIYQTPRYLVIGTGKKITLECSQTMGHDKMYWYQQDPGMELHLIHYSYGVNSTEKGDLSSESTVSRIRTEHFPLTLESARPSHTSQYLCASSATETDTQYFGPGTRLTVL.